Listed below are T cell receptor beta chains from one sample, sequenced in a study of blood T cell repertoires in COVID-19. The protocol was immunoSEQ multiplex PCR, while the TCRdb copy is restricted to in-frame clones and leaves out a portion. This sample has more than 150,000 clones; around nine tenths occur once, and the top ten carry roughly an eighth. The source material was peripheral blood. The receptors were gathered from a woman between 65 and 79 years old with COVID-19, enrolled during active disease. CDR3s include the opening cysteine and the closing phenylalanine or tryptophan. D genes are given only for firm matches. Not all rows give a size; the values are once, few, many and, for expanded clones, a class.

CASSGQGETEAFF,TGTGCCAGCAGTGGGCAGGGCGAAACTGAAGCTTTCTTT,TRBV2,TRBJ1-1,-,-
CASSRTSGKNRGSYNEQFF,TGTGCCAGCTCCCGGACTAGCGGGAAAAACCGCGGGTCCTACAATGAGCAGTTCTTC,TRBV18,TRBJ2-1,-,TRBD2
CASSRDPGQGGYEQYF,TGTGCCAGTAGTAGGGATCCGGGACAGGGGGGATACGAGCAGTACTTC,TRBV19,TRBJ2-7,-,TRBD1
CASSLAGVSGYTF,TGTGCCAGCAGCTTGGCGGGAGTATCGGGCTACACCTTC,TRBV7-9,TRBJ1-2,-,-
CASSQRGTYNEQFF,TGTGCCAGCAGCCAGCGGGGTACCTACAATGAGCAGTTCTTC,TRBV3-1/TRBV3-2,TRBJ2-1,-,-
CASSLAGDSSNQPQHF,TGTGCCAGCAGCTTGGCCGGAGACAGTAGCAATCAGCCCCAGCATTTT,TRBV5-5,TRBJ1-5,once,-
CASRDRTGVMGNEQFF,TGTGCCAGCAGAGATCGGACAGGGGTGATGGGGAATGAGCAGTTCTTC,TRBV28,TRBJ2-1,once,TRBD1
CASQQDTLGYGYTF,TGCGCCAGCCAACAGGACACCCTCGGGTATGGCTACACCTTC,TRBV5-1,TRBJ1-2,-,-
CASSPASAPMIYGYTF,TGTGCCAGCTCACCAGCGTCCGCACCGATGATCTATGGCTACACCTTC,TRBV18,TRBJ1-2,-,-
CASSPELNTDTQYF,TGTGCCAGCTCACCAGAGCTCAACACAGATACGCAGTATTTT,TRBV18,TRBJ2-3,-,-
CASGQTSSYNEQFF,TGTGCCTCCGGACAGACGAGCTCCTACAATGAGCAGTTCTTC,TRBV2,TRBJ2-1,few,-
CASSQEIGPLRGEQYF,TGTGCCAGCAGCCAAGAGATTGGACCCCTTCGGGGCGAGCAGTACTTC,TRBV14,TRBJ2-7,-,-
CASSQDWGTSYNEQFF,TGCGCCAGCAGCCAAGATTGGGGGACATCCTACAATGAGCAGTTCTTC,TRBV4-3,TRBJ2-1,-,-
CATRDSSGNTIYF,TGTGCCACCAGAGACAGCTCTGGAAACACCATATATTTT,TRBV24-1,TRBJ1-3,-,-
CASSFNTLYSNQPQHF,TGTGCCAGCAGTTTCAACACCTTGTATAGCAATCAGCCCCAGCATTTT,TRBV28,TRBJ1-5,-,-